This record concerns one T cell receptor (beta chain) sequence. Its antigen is undetermined. The sample originates from a study of cytomegalovirus exposure and HLA in healthy donors. Regarding the study as a whole: In a later analysis, a genetic analysis reported fewer productive-TCR N-insertions in an Asian-associated ancestry cluster than the cohort average. Accurate HLA-A and HLA-B prediction from TCR beta sequences was reported for most subjects. Within an earlier analysis, most TCR beta V segments proved productive either about 87% or about 30% of the time.

The primer mix had 60 Vbeta and 13 Jbeta primers. Repertoires were generated with immunoSEQ multiplex PCR, while TCRdb's copy carries only in-frame clones and drops some. Counted here are roughly 200,000 clones, about four fifths occurring once; the ten biggest clones make up about 1.7%. V gave up 1 base and J gave up 0 bases; unmatched junction bases: 2. The CDR3 totals 15 residues. Germline lookup yields CDR1 SGHTA and CDR2 FQGNSA. The clonotype originates from a young woman in good health and CMV-seronegative. V is TRBV7-2 and J is TRBJ1-2; 7 nucleotides agree with TRBD1. The specimen sequenced was PBMCs. CDR3 amino acids: CASSLGTGANYGYTF. DNA of the CDR3: TGTGCCAGCAGCTTAGGGACAGGAGCTAACTATGGCTACACCTTC. The full variable domain, rest sourced from reference TRBV7-2 and TRBJ1-2, is GAGVSQSPSNKVTEKGKDVELRCDPISGHTALYWYRQSLGQGLEFLIYFQGNSAPDKSGLPSDRFSAERTGGSVSTLTIQRTQQEDSAVYLCASSLGTGANYGYTFGSGTRLTVV.